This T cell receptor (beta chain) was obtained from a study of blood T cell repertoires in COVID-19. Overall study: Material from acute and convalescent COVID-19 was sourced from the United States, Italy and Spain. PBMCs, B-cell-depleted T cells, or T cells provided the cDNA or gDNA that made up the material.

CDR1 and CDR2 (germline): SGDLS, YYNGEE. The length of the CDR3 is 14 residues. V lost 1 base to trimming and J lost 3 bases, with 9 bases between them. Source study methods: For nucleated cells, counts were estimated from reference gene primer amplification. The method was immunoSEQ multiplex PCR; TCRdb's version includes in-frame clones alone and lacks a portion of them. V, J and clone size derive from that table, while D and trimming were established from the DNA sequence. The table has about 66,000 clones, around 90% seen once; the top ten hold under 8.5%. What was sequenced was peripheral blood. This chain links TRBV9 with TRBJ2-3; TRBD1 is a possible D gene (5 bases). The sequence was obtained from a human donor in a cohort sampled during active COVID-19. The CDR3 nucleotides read TGTGCCAGCAGCGTAAAGGGGCTAACAGATACGCAGTATTTT. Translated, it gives CASSVKGLTDTQYF.